Shown below are 11 T cell receptor beta chains from a single sample sequenced in a study of metastatic and nonmetastatic thyroid tumors. Before thyroid surgery, none of the patients had received any treatment. With MiXCR, TCRdb called clones anew from the PCR reads. Of fewer than 50,000 clones detected, 28% appear once; the ten largest clones hold about 10%. Input material: blood. The receptor source for this set is a male donor with papillary thyroid cancer or a benign thyroid nodule (not recorded which). Some clones in this sample may be carry-over from other donors' samples.

This clone was detected ten times or more. The CDR3 protein is CATCREGPEHPNTEAFF. Here the CDR3 DNA reads TGTGCCACCTGTCGTGAGGGCCCGGAGCACCCTAACACTGAAGCTTTCTTT. The V gene is TRBV6-1, the J gene TRBJ1-1; D is unclear. Trimming cost V 10 bases and J 2 bases, with 26 bases left between them. This CDR3 region has 17 residues. From germline, CDR1 is MNHNS and CDR2 SASEGT.

CDR3 in DNA: TGTGCCAGCACCCCTAGGCCGGGGGCGGGTGGCTACACCTTC. Protein: CASTPRPGAGGYTF. J is TRBJ1-2 and V is TRBV12-3 or TRBV12-4; perhaps TRBD1 as D (6 bases). The ends were cut back, 7 bases at V and 7 bases at J, with 19 bases in the middle. This CDR3 spans 14 amino acids.

This clone came up once. The chain uses TRBV5-1 and TRBJ2-7; 9 positions agree with TRBD1. CDR3 length: 14 residues. CDR1 and CDR2 from the germline V gene are SGHRS and YFSETQ. Trimming cost V 4 bases and J 4 bases; bases outside gene matches: 6. This chain's CDR3 is CASSSGTGRYEQYF. The CDR3 region has the DNA TGCGCCAGCAGCAGTGGGACAGGGCGATACGAGCAGTACTTC. The full variable domain, completed using reference TRBV5-1 and TRBJ2-7, is KAGVTQTPRYLIKTRGQQVTLSCSPISGHRSVSWYQQTPGQGLQFLFEYFSETQRNKGNFPGRFSGRQFSNSRSEMNVSTLELGDSALYLCASSSGTGRYEQYFGPGTRLTVT.

The CDR3 here is CMDGGLSVELFF. CDR3 DNA sequence: TGCATGGACGGTGGGTTATCCGTGGAGCTGTTTTTT. This sequence joins TRBV20-1 and TRBJ2-2; D call uncertain. This CDR3 has 12 residues. The V gene's germline CDR1 is DFQATT and CDR2 SNEGSKA (reference sequence).

CDR3 nucleotides: TGCGCCAGCGCTACCGGGACTAGCGGCTACGAGCAGTACTTC. It specifies CASATGTSGYEQYF. The chain employs TRBV5-1 and TRBJ2-7; 11 nucleotides match TRBD2. The CDR3 runs 14 residues. J lost 3 bases, V lost 7 bases, and 6 bases had no gene match. The V gene's germline CDR1 is SGHRS and CDR2 YFSETQ.

This clone was counted at least ten times. The chain recombines TRBV6-6 with TRBJ2-3; 10 positions agree with TRBD2. Trimming at V came to 0 bases and at J to 3 bases, leaving 3 bases not matched to a gene. This CDR3 region has 16 residues. CDR1 and CDR2 (germline): MNHNY, SVGAGI (reference sequence). The CDR3 loop reads CASSYSASGRTDTQYF. The CDR3 DNA reads TGTGCCAGCAGTTACTCGGCTAGCGGGAGAACAGATACGCAGTATTTT.

This clone was recorded at least ten times. The chain carries TRBV2 and TRBJ1-1; the D gene is possibly TRBD1 (5 bases). The V and J ends lost 4 bases and 3 bases respectively, with 12 bases between them. CDR3 length: 14 amino acids. Germline CDR1 and CDR2: SNHLY and FYNNEI. This CDR3 reads CASSVEGIYTEAFF. The CDR3 DNA reads as TGTGCCAGCAGTGTCGAGGGGATATACACTGAAGCTTTCTTT.

This clone was detected many times. The chain combines TRBV6-1 with TRBJ1-4, with 7 positions matching TRBD1. The J segment lost 7 bases and the V segment lost 5 bases, leaving 1 base of the junction unmatched. The CDR3 spans 12 residues. Germline assignment: CDR1 MNHNS and CDR2 SASEGT. CDR3 in amino acids: CASSTGAEKLFF. CDR3 in DNA: TGTGCCAGCAGTACAGGGGCTGAAAAACTGTTTTTT.

The chain recombines TRBV28 with TRBJ1-2, with D possibly TRBD1 on 6 matching bases. The CDR3 spans 16 residues. Germline-derived CDR1 and CDR2 are MDHEN and SYDVKM. Between the trimmed V and J ends, which lost 2 bases and 7 bases, there was a span of 20 bases. The CDR3 DNA sequence: TGTGCCAGCAGTTTAAAGTTTTATAAGTGGGGGCGTGGCTACACCTTC. Its translation: CASSLKFYKWGRGYTF.

Notes on this clone: A junction boundary mismatches the germline segment, possibly from a read error. CDR3 DNA sequence: TGTGCCAGCACCAAATGGGAGTCTAATGAAAAAATGTTTTTT. The encoded protein is CASTKWESNEKMFF. This sequence joins TRBV28 and TRBJ1-4; D remains unclear. The V gene's germline CDR1 is MDHEN and CDR2 SYDVKM. The CDR3 is 14 amino acids.

The V call is TRBV20-1, the J call TRBJ1-2; D possibly corresponds to TRBD1 (6 bases). Trimming shortened V by 5 bases and J by 5 bases, and 21 bases separated the two germline ends. CDR1 DFQATT and CDR2 SNEGSKA come from the germline V gene (reference sequence). The CDR3 has 15 residues. The CDR3 nucleotides are TGCAGTGCTCGAATTAGGTCAGGGGTGAGATATGGCTACACCTTC. Encoded protein: CSARIRSGVRYGYTF.